Presented here are 17 T cell receptor beta chains from one specimen sequenced in a study of T cells expressing NK-cell markers. Reprocessing the 5' RACE reads, TCRdb reports a single entry for every CDR3 protein and omits DNA. There are a few hundred thousand distinct CDR3 sequences in the sample, with over 4% held by the top ten. Sequencing input: blood T cells: a sorted CD56 or NKG2C T cell subset, CD4+ or CD8+ T cells, or bulk PBMC T cells (not recorded which). The receptors here all came from a man aged 18-70 years in good health.

This chain connects TRBV15 to TRBJ1-6. CDR1 and CDR2 from the germline V gene are LNHNV and YYDKDF (reference sequence). The CDR3 runs 18 residues. The CDR3 loop is CATSRDSLDRTLDSPLHF.

V usage is TRBV12-3 or TRBV12-4 and J usage is TRBJ1-1. The CDR3 runs to 16 residues. CDR3 sequence reads: CASSFMQDRMNTEAFF.

J is TRBJ1-4 and V is TRBV4-2; TCRdb gives TRBD1 as the D gene, but with no DNA this cannot be confirmed. The CDR3 covers 14 residues. CDR1 and CDR2 (germline): LGHNA, YNFKEQ. CDR3 residues: CASSQGTGGKKLFF.

V and J are TRBV9 and TRBJ2-3; TCRdb's assignment of TRBD2 cannot be checked, as there is no DNA. The CDR3 extends over 15 amino acids. Looked up from germline, CDR1 is SGDLS and CDR2 is YYNGEE. The CDR3 is CASSISGGYTDTQYF.

V gene TRBV3-1 combines with J gene TRBJ2-1. Germline-derived CDR1 and CDR2 are LGHDT and YNNKEL (reference sequence). The CDR3 contains 16 residues. CDR3: CASSQDVGHLYNEQFF.

The chain has TRBV7-2 and TRBJ2-2; TCRdb's D call, TRBD1, is unchecked because there is no DNA. Germline lookup yields CDR1 SGHTA and CDR2 FQGNSA. The CDR3 is 17 residues long. The CDR3 region is CASSLFPPGQGAVELFF.

The chain recombines TRBV3-1 with TRBJ2-1; no DNA is available, so the TRBD1 call from TCRdb remains unchecked. The CDR3 length is 15 residues. The germline V gene encodes CDR1 LGHDT and CDR2 YNNKEL (reference sequence). This CDR3 is CASSLGPLGGDEQFF.

The V gene is TRBV11-2, the J gene TRBJ2-2; TCRdb outputs TRBD1, but without DNA this stays unchecked. This CDR3 region has 15 residues. Looked up from germline, CDR1 is SGHAT and CDR2 is FQNNGV. The CDR3 protein is CALRRGAAGTGELFF.

The rearrangement uses TRBV28 and TRBJ1-5. Germline V gives CDR1 MDHEN, CDR2 SYDVKM. The CDR3 is made up of 15 amino acids. CDR3 amino acids: CASRKNLLGDQPQHF.

The genes are TRBV6-1 and TRBJ1-1. The germline V gene encodes CDR1 MNHNS and CDR2 SASEGT. The CDR3 extends over 15 amino acids. CDR3 amino acids: CASSIITARNTEAFF.

The chain recombines TRBV5-1 with TRBJ2-7; TCRdb picks TRBD1, but there is no DNA to check that call. CDR1 and CDR2 from the germline V gene are SGHRS and YFSETQ. The CDR3 length is 16 residues. The CDR3: CASSHIPGTGVNEQYF.

The gene calls are TRBV5-6 and TRBJ2-7; TCRdb gives TRBD1 as the D gene, but with no DNA this cannot be confirmed. CDR1 is SGHDT and CDR2 is YYEEEE in the germline V gene. The CDR3 has 15 residues. CDR3 residues: CASSLFKGPNYEQYF.

The chain carries TRBV27 and TRBJ1-5. Germline CDR1 reads MNHEY; CDR2 reads SMNVEV (reference sequence). The CDR3 has 14 amino acids. The CDR3 protein is CASNKVNSNQPQHF.

The gene calls are TRBV3-1 and TRBJ1-4. This CDR3 has 15 amino acids. Per germline, CDR1 LGHDT and CDR2 YNNKEL (reference sequence). The CDR3 sequence is CASSPRGGPAEKLFF.

This chain links TRBV20-1 with TRBJ2-1. This CDR3 region has 16 residues. The germline V gene encodes CDR1 DFQATT and CDR2 SNEGSKA (reference sequence). The CDR3 region is CSASTLITRSYNEQFF.

The rearrangement joins TRBV6-1 to TRBJ2-7. Germline-derived CDR1 and CDR2 are MNHNS and SASEGT. The CDR3 covers 11 residues. CDR3 sequence: CAIPGPYEQYF.

The chain recombines TRBV20-1 with TRBJ2-7; TCRdb names TRBD1, which stays unverified in the absence of DNA. Germline V gene sequence: CDR1 DFQATT, CDR2 SNEGSKA (reference sequence). This CDR3 region has 14 residues. CDR3 loop: CSATGRGRGFEQYF.